The 31 T cell receptor beta chains below all came from one sample that was sequenced in a study of T cell clonality in common variable immunodeficiency. Study results and limitations: In common variable immunodeficiency, TCR beta chains reportedly carried fewer deletions and N-nucleotide insertions.

These receptors lack a known antigen. TCRdb's copy holds only in-frame clones and misses some; the assay was immunoSEQ multiplex PCR. This sample carries about 28,000 clones, none of them present only once. Sequencing used peripheral blood mononuclear cells. The receptors were sampled from a human donor with common variable immunodeficiency.

This clone turned up a few times. From the germline J gene comes the end of the CDR3, since the read stops 3 residues before it. The V call is TRBV19, the J call TRBJ1-6; possibly TRBD1 for D (5 bases). V lost 5 bases and J 6 bases, leaving 17 bases between the germline ends. CDR3 length equals 16 residues. Per the germline V gene, CDR1 is LNHDA and CDR2 is SQIVND (reference sequence). The CDR3: CASSPGGGAPNSPLHF. CDR3 DNA (partial): TGTGCCAGTAGTCCGGGTGGAGGGGCGCCTAATTCACCC.

Ten or more counts support this clone. The sequenced fragment ends 3 residues before the CDR3 boundary, so the rest is inferred from the germline J gene. The V gene is TRBV4-2, the J gene TRBJ2-1; TRBD2 might be the D (5 bases). Germline V gives CDR1 LGHNA, CDR2 YNFKEQ. The V end lost 0 bases, the J end lost 2 bases, and 11 bases lay between the germline ends. The CDR3 contains 16 residues. The CDR3 bases that were read are TGTGCCAGCAGCCAAGAAAGGACTGGCACCTACAATGAG. Translating gives CASSQERTGTYNE. The entire CDR3 is CASSQERTGTYNEQFF.

Worth noting for this clone: Read sequence stops 3 residues before the CDR3 end, and the germline J gene provides the missing end. This chain joins TRBV7-3 and TRBJ2-1, with 8 bases aligning to TRBD2. CDR1 SGHTA and CDR2 FQGTGA come from the germline V gene. V was clipped by 6 bases and J by 5 bases; unmatched bases: 9. The CDR3 is made up of 15 amino acids. CDR3 sequence: CASSLLVAGNNEQFF. CDR3 bases read: TGTGCCAGCAGTCTGCTGGTAGCGGGGAACAATGAG.

This clone was seen a handful of times. The sequence runs out 3 residues before the end of the CDR3; the remainder is reconstructed from the germline J gene. The chain joins TRBV18 to TRBJ2-1; TRBD1 agrees at 7 bases. CDR1 and CDR2 from the germline V gene are KGHSH and LQKENI. Trimming cost V 5 bases and J 0 bases; bases outside gene matches: 7. The CDR3 spans 16 residues. The CDR3 reads CASSGATGVSYNEQFF. The CDR3 DNA, read in part, is TGTGCCAGCTCAGGAGCAACAGGGGTCTCCTACAATGAG.

The sample holds a few counts of this clone. The read comes to an end 3 residues before the CDR3 does, leaving the germline J gene to fill in the end. The rearrangement uses TRBV7-2 and TRBJ2-5; TRBD2 matches 10 bases. Germline assignment: CDR1 SGHTA and CDR2 FQGNSA. The CDR3 runs 14 residues. V was pared by 6 bases and J by 2 bases, with 3 bases of the junction left unmatched. Incomplete CDR3 DNA: TGTGCCAGCAGACTAGCGGGGCTACAAGAGACC. Encoded protein: CASRLAGLQET. The whole CDR3 sequence reads CASRLAGLQETQYF.

This clone was picked up a small number of times. The sequenced fragment ends 3 residues before the CDR3 boundary, so the rest is inferred from the germline J gene. The chain couples TRBV19 to TRBJ1-2, with D uncertain. Trimming took 5 bases from V and 7 from J, leaving 17 bases between them. This CDR3 has 14 residues. Per the germline V gene, CDR1 is LNHDA and CDR2 is SQIVND (reference sequence). CDR3 in amino acids: CASSGQASVRGYTF. CDR3 bases read: TGTGCCAGTAGTGGCCAGGCTTCAGTTCGTGGC.

With regard to this clone: The read halts 3 residues ahead of the CDR3 end, with the missing end drawn from the germline J gene. The rearrangement links TRBV19 to TRBJ1-5, with 8 bases matching TRBD1. The CDR3 sequence is 15 residues long. J lost 2 bases, V lost 5 bases, and 5 bases had no gene match. Germline V gives CDR1 LNHDA, CDR2 SQIVND (reference sequence). The chain's CDR3 is CASSFGTGRNQPQHF. The sequenced CDR3 bases are TGTGCCAGTAGTTTTGGGACAGGACGCAATCAGCCC.

This clone was seen only a few times. Sequencing ends 3 residues short of the CDR3 end; the germline J gene provides the rest. The rearrangement joins TRBV18 to TRBJ1-1; 8 bases agree with TRBD1. Germline lookup yields CDR1 KGHSH and CDR2 LQKENI. CDR3 length: 13 amino acids. The J segment lost 3 bases and the V segment lost 6 bases, leaving 3 bases of the junction unmatched. CDR3 in amino acids: CASSPGQDTEAFF. The sequenced CDR3 bases are TGTGCCAGCTCCCCGGGACAGGACACTGAA.

In this sample, this clone turned up many times. The sequenced fragment ends 3 residues before the CDR3 boundary, so the rest is inferred from the germline J gene. This rearrangement joins TRBV19 to TRBJ1-6; 8 nucleotides line up with TRBD1. There are 17 residues in the CDR3. V shed 4 bases, J shed 10 bases, and the junction held 15 bases outside the gene matches. Germline CDR1 LNHDA, CDR2 SQIVND (reference sequence). The CDR3 loop reads CASSTPGQAGRGSPLHF. CDR3 bases read: TGTGCCAGTAGTACGCCGGGACAGGCAGGCCGCGGATCACCC.

Regarding this clone: The read is 3 residues too short to cover the CDR3 end, so that end is filled in from the germline J gene. The chain links TRBV19 to TRBJ1-5; D gene unclear. V lost 8 bases and J 6 bases, leaving 8 bases between the germline ends. Germline-derived CDR1 and CDR2 are LNHDA and SQIVND (reference sequence). CDR3 length: 11 amino acids. CDR3 region: CASFLIQPQHF. The covered CDR3 bases are TGTGCCAGTTTCCTTATTCAGCCC.

This clone was recorded many times. The CDR3 extends 3 residues past the end of the read, so its final part is completed from the germline J gene. This chain joins TRBV19 and TRBJ2-3; D unclear. V was shortened by 3 bases and J by 4 bases, with 5 bases between the two germline ends. The CDR3 is 12 amino acids. Germline CDR1 and CDR2: LNHDA and SQIVND (reference sequence). The CDR3 spells CASSIFADTQYF. The CDR3 bases that were read are TGTGCCAGTAGTATCTTCGCAGATACG.

This clone was picked up many times. The CDR3 is cut off 3 residues early in the read; its end comes from the germline J gene. This chain joins TRBV10-3 and TRBJ1-1, with D perhaps matching TRBD1 (5 bases). The V gene's germline CDR1 is ENHRY and CDR2 SYGVKD. This CDR3 comprises 18 residues. V was clipped by 5 bases and J by 0 bases, with 22 bases between them. CDR3 bases read: TGTGCCATCAGTCCTTCGGGGGGAGGGGCGAGAGTGAACACTGAA. Amino acids: CAISPSGGGARVNTE. The entire CDR3 protein is CAISPSGGGARVNTEAFF.

This clone has at least ten counts. The observed sequence ends 3 residues before the CDR3 terminus, with the missing tail filled in from the germline J gene. The chain combines TRBV6-1 with TRBJ1-2; D uncertain. Germline CDR1 reads MNHNS; CDR2 reads SASEGT. V lost 3 bases to trimming and J lost 4 bases, with 12 bases between them. The CDR3 consists of 14 residues. CDR3 loop: CASSDAGSRYGYTF. The sequenced part of the CDR3 DNA is TGTGCCAGCAGTGATGCCGGTTCCCGCTATGGC.

For this clone: Sequencing ends 3 residues short of the CDR3 end; the germline J gene provides the rest. V and J are TRBV18 and TRBJ2-1; TRBD2 aligns across 11 bases. V trimming: 2 bases; J trimming: 2 bases; junction bases outside the gene matches: 8. Germline V lookup: CDR1 KGHSH, CDR2 LQKENI. The CDR3 consists of 18 residues. The covered CDR3 bases are TGTGCCAGCTCACCAGTCGCTAGCGGGGGGCGCCCCTACAATGAG. Its translation is CASSPVASGGRPYNE. The whole CDR3 protein reads CASSPVASGGRPYNEQFF.

The sample holds many counts of this clone. Read sequence stops 3 residues before the CDR3 end, and the germline J gene provides the missing end. This chain uses TRBV5-1 with TRBJ2-4; 8 nucleotides align to TRBD2. Germline trimming cut 4 bases from V and 7 bases from J; bases unmatched to any gene: 7. Germline CDR1 is SGHRS and CDR2 is YFSETQ. This CDR3 is built from 14 residues. The sequenced CDR3 bases are TGCGCCAGCAGCCCCGGACTAGCTTGGAACATT. Translating gives CASSPGLAWNI. The full-length CDR3 reads as CASSPGLAWNIQYF.

This clone has only a few counts. The read falls 3 residues short of the CDR3 end, and the missing part is taken from the germline J gene. The V gene is TRBV7-9, the J gene TRBJ1-2; TRBD1 matches 8 bases. The germline gives CDR1 SEHNR, CDR2 FQNEAQ (reference sequence). The CDR3 extends over 13 amino acids. The CDR3 region is CASSLSRGQGYTF. Partial CDR3 DNA: TGTGCCAGCAGCTTATCCAGGGGGCAGGGC. Combining the CDR3 with reference TRBV7-9 and TRBJ1-2 gives the whole variable domain DTGVSQNPRHKITKRGQNVTFRCDPISEHNRLYWYRQTLGQGPEFLTYFQNEAQLEKSRLLSDRFSAERPKGSFSTLEIQRTEQGDSAMYLCASSLSRGQGYTFGSGTRLTVV.

As to this clone: The missing CDR3 end, 3 residues past where the read stops, is filled in from the germline J gene. V is TRBV7-3 and J is TRBJ2-1, with a tentative D call TRBD1 (5 bases). This CDR3 is built from 13 residues. V was trimmed by 3 bases and J by 5 bases, leaving 8 bases between them. In germline, CDR1 is SGHTA, CDR2 FQGTGA. The sequenced part of the CDR3 DNA is TGTGCCAGCAGCTTGGGGCTTAACAATGAG. The encoded protein is CASSLGLNNE. The CDR3 in full is CASSLGLNNEQFF.

Details on this clone: Read coverage stops 3 residues before the CDR3 terminus; the germline J gene supplies the remainder. This sequence joins TRBV30 and TRBJ2-1; D not certain. Germline values: CDR1 GTSNPN, CDR2 SVGIG (reference sequence). CDR3 size: 13 residues. The V end was cut by 4 bases, the J end by 0 bases, with 7 bases between. The DNA read from the CDR3 is TGTGCCTGGACAGTAAGCTCCTACAATGAG. It yields the protein CAWTVSSYNE. The full CDR3 protein is CAWTVSSYNEQFF.

Note on this clone: Coverage ceases 3 residues before the CDR3 finishes, and the germline J gene fills in the end. The chain combines TRBV19 with TRBJ1-5, with D perhaps matching TRBD1 (6 bases). Trimming shortened V by 6 bases and J by 6 bases, and 12 bases separated the two germline ends. The CDR3 length is 13 residues. The germline gives CDR1 LNHDA, CDR2 SQIVND (reference sequence). The CDR3 protein is CASSLQGAQPQHF. The covered CDR3 bases are TGTGCCAGTAGCTTACAGGGCGCTCAGCCC.

Turning to this clone: The missing CDR3 end, 3 residues past where the read stops, is filled in from the germline J gene. The rearrangement links TRBV7-2 to TRBJ2-7; weak D call: TRBD1 (6 bases). Between the trimmed V and J ends, which lost 7 bases and 0 bases, there was a span of 16 bases. This CDR3 spans 15 amino acids. Germline values: CDR1 SGHTA, CDR2 FQGNSA. Partial CDR3 DNA: TGTGCCAGCACCTCCCGTCCAGGGGCCTCCTACGAG. Protein product: CASTSRPGASYE. The whole CDR3 sequence is CASTSRPGASYEQYF.

This clone was counted only a few times. The read halts 3 residues ahead of the CDR3 end, with the missing end drawn from the germline J gene. The V gene is TRBV2, the J gene TRBJ1-1; 10 nucleotides match TRBD1. The germline V gene encodes CDR1 SNHLY and CDR2 FYNNEI. The CDR3 consists of 14 residues. The junction had 7 bases not matched to a gene; V was cut back by 5 bases and J by 7 bases. The DNA read from the CDR3 is TGTGCCAGCAGTTATCAAGGACAGGGGGTTGAA. Encoded protein: CASSYQGQGVE. The complete CDR3 protein is CASSYQGQGVEAFF.

There are many counts of this clone. Read data end 3 residues before the CDR3 end; the end is taken from the germline J gene. V and J are TRBV4-2 and TRBJ2-7; D is undetermined. V lost 4 bases to trimming and J lost 2 bases, with 15 bases between them. The CDR3 sequence is 15 residues long. The germline V gene has CDR1 LGHNA and CDR2 YNFKEQ. CDR3 DNA (partial): TGTGCCAGCAGCCCGGGTTTGCACAACACCTACGAG. It yields the protein CASSPGLHNTYE. The full-length CDR3 reads as CASSPGLHNTYEQYF.

This clone was observed a handful of times. The CDR3 reads CASSLVEGSPGGYTF. The CDR3 bases that were read are TGTGCCAGCAGCTTAGTTGAGGGGTCCCCCGGTGGC. The V and J genes are TRBV7-9 and TRBJ1-2, with D possibly matching TRBD1 (5 bases). Sequencing ends 3 residues short of the CDR3 end; the germline J gene provides the rest. The ends were cut back, 1 base at V and 7 bases at J, with 16 bases in the middle. The CDR3 length is 15 residues. Germline CDR1 reads SEHNR; CDR2 reads FQNEAQ (reference sequence). The complete variable domain, with remaining parts taken from reference TRBV7-9 and TRBJ1-2, reads DTGVSQNPRHKITKRGQNVTFRCDPISEHNRLYWYRQTLGQGPEFLTYFQNEAQLEKSRLLSDRFSAERPKGSFSTLEIQRTEQGDSAMYLCASSLVEGSPGGYTFGSGTRLTVV.

The sample holds a few counts of this clone. The read is 3 residues too short to cover the CDR3 end, so that end is filled in from the germline J gene. The V and J genes are TRBV7-9 and TRBJ2-5; D is undetermined. Germline CDR1 is SEHNR and CDR2 is FQNEAQ (reference sequence). The CDR3 runs to 15 residues. Trimming cost V 5 bases and J 2 bases, with 15 bases left between them. The part of the CDR3 DNA that was read is TGTGCCAGCAGCGCCCTAATGGCTAGTCAAGAGACC. Translation: CASSALMASQET. The whole CDR3 protein is CASSALMASQETQYF.

This clone was detected a few times. From the germline J gene comes the end of the CDR3, since the read stops 3 residues before it. The chain recombines TRBV30 with TRBJ1-2, with D maybe TRBD1 (6 bases). Per germline, CDR1 GTSNPN and CDR2 SVGIG (reference sequence). The CDR3 runs to 15 residues. The covered CDR3 bases are TGTGCCTGGAGTGTACTACAGGGACGACGAGGAGGC. Its translation: CAWSVLQGRRGG. The full CDR3 protein reads CAWSVLQGRRGGYTF.

As regards this clone: The sequence runs out 3 residues before the end of the CDR3; the remainder is reconstructed from the germline J gene. This chain joins TRBV7-6 and TRBJ2-5; no reliable D call. V was shortened by 2 bases and J by 5 bases, with 21 bases between the two germline ends. The germline V gene has CDR1 SGHVS and CDR2 FNYEAQ. The CDR3 sequence is 17 residues long. The CDR3 DNA, read in part, is TGTGCCAGCAGCTTATTTCCCCGGCCAGGATCTCGGGAGACC. Protein sequence: CASSLFPRPGSRET. The complete CDR3 protein is CASSLFPRPGSRETQYF. Using reference TRBV7-6 and TRBJ2-5 for the parts outside the CDR3, the full variable domain is GAGVSQSPRYKVTKRGQDVALRCDPISGHVSLYWYRQALGQGPEFLTYFNYEAQQDKSGLPNDRFSAERPEGSISTLTIQRTEQRDSAMYRCASSLFPRPGSRETQYFGPGTRLLVL.

This clone was seen a handful of times. With the read ending 3 residues before the CDR3 end, the germline J gene is used to fill in that end. The chain employs TRBV7-2 and TRBJ2-7, with D possibly being TRBD2 (5 bases). In germline, CDR1 is SGHTA, CDR2 FQGNSA. This CDR3 is 15 amino acids long. V was shortened by 5 bases and J by 1 base, with 15 bases between the two germline ends. The CDR3 DNA, read in part, is TGTGCCAGCAGCCTGATGATCGGGGTATCCTACGAG. It specifies CASSLMIGVSYE. The whole CDR3 sequence is CASSLMIGVSYEQYF.

In its sample, this clone was seen many times. The CDR3 goes on 3 residues after the read ends, and that part is filled in from the germline J gene. The V call is TRBV5-1, the J call TRBJ2-7, with TRBD1 matching 9 bases. CDR1 is SGHRS, CDR2 YFSETQ, per germline. Unmatched junction bases numbered 5, after V lost 4 bases and J lost 6 bases. The CDR3 has 13 residues. CDR3 in amino acids: CASSMDRGGEQYF. CDR3 DNA, as far as it was read: TGCGCCAGCAGCATGGACAGGGGCGGCGAG.

With respect to this clone: The sequence runs out 3 residues before the end of the CDR3; the remainder is reconstructed from the germline J gene. V is TRBV19 and J is TRBJ2-5; 11 nucleotides line up with TRBD1. CDR1 is LNHDA, CDR2 SQIVND, per germline (reference sequence). The V gene end was trimmed by 5 bases and the J gene end by 4 bases; junction bases not matched to a gene: 3. This CDR3 is 14 amino acids long. The DNA read from the CDR3 is TGTGCCAGTAGTGCGGACAGGGGGCGAGAGACC. It yields the protein CASSADRGRET. The complete CDR3 reads CASSADRGRETQYF.

This clone was found many times. The observed sequence ends 3 residues before the CDR3 terminus, with the missing tail filled in from the germline J gene. The V gene is TRBV20-1, the J gene TRBJ2-5, with a tentative D call TRBD1 (7 bases). This CDR3 is built from 14 residues. The V gene lost 0 bases and the J gene lost 7 bases, with 15 bases spanning the gap. Per the germline V gene, CDR1 is DFQATT and CDR2 is SNEGSKA (reference sequence). The covered CDR3 bases are TGCAGTGCTAGAGAGATAGCGGCAGGGGGGACC. Protein: CSAREIAAGGT. The whole CDR3 sequence reads CSAREIAAGGTQYF.

Note on this clone: The read gets to within 3 residues of the CDR3 end, and the germline J gene fills in the rest. V usage is TRBV7-9 and J usage is TRBJ1-2; weak D call: TRBD1 (6 bases). The V gene's germline CDR1 is SEHNR and CDR2 FQNEAQ (reference sequence). The CDR3 is 13 residues long. The V and J ends lost 0 bases and 6 bases respectively, with 8 bases between them. The DNA read from the CDR3 is TGTGCCAGCAGCTTAGCGAGGGGGAATGGC. Translating it yields CASSLARGNG. The CDR3, in full, reads CASSLARGNGYTF.